The source of this T cell receptor (beta chain) is a study of PD-1 blockade in classical Hodgkin lymphoma. The method was immunoSEQ multiplex PCR; TCRdb's version includes in-frame clones alone and lacks a portion of them. Here the sample spans about 86,000 clones, roughly 89% being singletons. Study-wide findings and caveats: A reduction in baseline TCR diversity was reportedly seen in newly diagnosed patients relative to healthy donors. CD4+ but not CD8+ TCR diversity rose significantly by C4D1.

Comments on this clone: Its specificity is not known.

Each patient's relapse followed autologous stem cell transplantation, and brentuximab vedotin exposure varied. With V trimmed by 0 bases and J by 3 bases, 5 bases remained unmatched. The CDR3 consists of 15 residues. Germline V gene lookup returns CDR1 MGHRA and CDR2 YSYEKL. The receptor was isolated from a human donor with classical Hodgkin lymphoma. Sequences were derived from peripheral blood mononuclear cells (PBMCs), sampled before the second cycle of nivolumab. The gene calls are TRBV4-1 and TRBJ2-7; TRBD2 matches 7 bases. CDR3 sequence reads: CASSQDQASGYEQYF. The DNA for the CDR3 is TGCGCCAGCAGCCAAGATCAGGCTAGCGGCTACGAGCAGTACTTC.